These T cell receptor beta chains were read from a single sample in a study of vaccination and CD4 T cells after COVID-19. TCRdb redid the calling of the PCR reads with MiXCR, one entry per CDR3 protein. The table includes around 14,000 distinct CDR3 sequences, 65% to 70% detected once. Sample: CD4+ T cells from blood, taken after SARS-CoV-2 vaccination. Every receptor here comes from a human donor who had recovered from COVID-19. The CDR3 runs from the conserved cysteine through the conserved F or W. The order of the fields is D gene, J gene, clone size, V gene, CDR3 protein, CDR3 DNA. A D gene is named only where the DNA matches it firmly. Only part of the rows carry a size: once, few, many, or a class if the clone is expanded.

d_call: TRBD1; j_call: TRBJ2-7; clone_size: once; v_call: TRBV27; cdr3_aa: CASSSPWTGINEQYF; cdr3_nt: TGTGCCAGCAGTTCCCCCTGGACAGGTATCAACGAGCAGTACTTC
d_call: TRBD1; j_call: TRBJ1-2; clone_size: -; v_call: TRBV9; cdr3_aa: CASSVVTGTGYTF; cdr3_nt: TGTGCCAGCAGCGTAGTGACAGGGACTGGCTACACCTTC
d_call: -; j_call: TRBJ2-7; clone_size: -; v_call: TRBV27; cdr3_aa: CASRLSYEQYF; cdr3_nt: TGTGCCAGCAGGCTCTCCTACGAGCAGTACTTC
d_call: -; j_call: TRBJ2-3; clone_size: once; v_call: TRBV7-6; cdr3_aa: CASTAGATSASGTDTQYF; cdr3_nt: TGTGCCAGCACCGCAGGGGCCACCTCGGCTAGCGGCACAGATACGCAGTATTTT
d_call: TRBD1; j_call: TRBJ2-5; clone_size: -; v_call: TRBV15; cdr3_aa: CATSPRQGETQYF; cdr3_nt: TGTGCCACCAGCCCTAGACAGGGAGAGACCCAGTACTTC
d_call: TRBD1; j_call: TRBJ1-3; clone_size: once; v_call: TRBV6-1; cdr3_aa: CASRTGTASGNTIYF; cdr3_nt: TGTGCCAGCAGGACTGGGACAGCGTCTGGAAACACCATATATTTT
d_call: -; j_call: TRBJ1-6; clone_size: few; v_call: TRBV20-1; cdr3_aa: CSARAPGRYYSPLHF; cdr3_nt: TGCAGTGCTAGAGCCCCCGGGAGGTATTATTCACCCCTCCACTTT
d_call: -; j_call: TRBJ1-1; clone_size: -; v_call: TRBV11-3; cdr3_aa: CASSLRLNTEAFF; cdr3_nt: TGTGCCAGCAGCTTGCGGCTGAACACTGAAGCTTTCTTT
d_call: TRBD2; j_call: TRBJ2-3; clone_size: -; v_call: TRBV20-1; cdr3_aa: CSAQTSGRAVGDTQYF; cdr3_nt: TGCAGTGCCCAGACTAGCGGGAGGGCGGTAGGGGATACGCAGTATTTT
d_call: -; j_call: TRBJ1-1; clone_size: -; v_call: TRBV19; cdr3_aa: CASRVGGRFGWTEAFF; cdr3_nt: TGTGCAAGTAGGGTGGGGGGGCGCTTCGGATGGACTGAAGCTTTCTTT
d_call: TRBD1; j_call: TRBJ2-1; clone_size: -; v_call: TRBV11-2; cdr3_aa: CASSPTGTGHNEQFF; cdr3_nt: TGTGCCAGCAGCCCCACGGGGACAGGACACAATGAGCAGTTCTTC
d_call: -; j_call: TRBJ2-5; clone_size: -; v_call: TRBV15; cdr3_aa: CATSRDQIGETQYF; cdr3_nt: TGTGCCACCAGCAGAGATCAGATTGGGGAGACCCAGTACTTC
d_call: TRBD2; j_call: TRBJ2-3; clone_size: -; v_call: TRBV6-1; cdr3_aa: CASSRLTSGKGTQYF; cdr3_nt: TGTGCCAGCAGCCGACTTACTAGCGGGAAGGGTACGCAGTATTTT
d_call: -; j_call: TRBJ2-5; clone_size: -; v_call: TRBV20-1; cdr3_aa: CSARERVGETQYF; cdr3_nt: TGCAGTGCTAGAGAGCGGGTCGGGGAGACCCAGTACTTC
d_call: -; j_call: TRBJ1-4; clone_size: -; v_call: TRBV6-1; cdr3_aa: CASSTKTGQANEKLFF; cdr3_nt: TGTGCCAGCAGTACAAAGACGGGACAAGCAAATGAAAAACTGTTTTTT
d_call: TRBD1; j_call: TRBJ2-2; clone_size: -; v_call: TRBV28; cdr3_aa: CASSSMTGVGTGELFF; cdr3_nt: TGTGCCAGCTCTTCAATGACAGGGGTGGGCACCGGGGAGCTGTTTTTT
d_call: -; j_call: TRBJ1-1; clone_size: -; v_call: TRBV5-1; cdr3_aa: CASSSMGRNTEAFF; cdr3_nt: TGCGCCAGCAGTTCAATGGGACGGAACACTGAAGCTTTCTTT
d_call: TRBD1; j_call: TRBJ1-6; clone_size: -; v_call: TRBV27; cdr3_aa: CASKTGENSPLHF; cdr3_nt: TGTGCCAGCAAGACAGGGGAAAATTCACCCCTCCACTTT
d_call: -; j_call: TRBJ2-2; clone_size: -; v_call: TRBV6-2/TRBV6-3; cdr3_aa: CASLIQNTGELFF; cdr3_nt: TGTGCCAGCCTAATACAAAACACCGGGGAGCTGTTTTTT
d_call: TRBD2; j_call: TRBJ2-3; clone_size: once; v_call: TRBV20-1; cdr3_aa: CSARDGTSGSRRDTQYF; cdr3_nt: TGCAGTGCTAGAGATGGAACTAGCGGGAGCCGGAGGGATACGCAGTATTTT
d_call: TRBD1; j_call: TRBJ1-2; clone_size: -; v_call: TRBV6-5; cdr3_aa: CASSYWGTGPNYGYTF; cdr3_nt: TGTGCCAGCAGTTACTGGGGGACAGGGCCTAACTATGGCTACACCTTC
d_call: -; j_call: TRBJ1-5; clone_size: -; v_call: TRBV20-1; cdr3_aa: CSARDFRGNQPQHF; cdr3_nt: TGCAGTGCTAGAGATTTCAGGGGAAATCAGCCCCAGCATTTT
d_call: -; j_call: TRBJ2-2; clone_size: -; v_call: TRBV6-1; cdr3_aa: CASAGQINTGELFF; cdr3_nt: TGTGCCAGCGCAGGGCAGATTAACACCGGGGAGCTGTTTTTT
d_call: -; j_call: TRBJ1-2; clone_size: -; v_call: TRBV5-4; cdr3_aa: CASSFSGFYGYTF; cdr3_nt: TGTGCCAGCAGCTTCTCCGGGTTTTATGGCTACACCTTC
d_call: -; j_call: TRBJ1-5; clone_size: -; v_call: TRBV6-5; cdr3_aa: CASSYSLSSNQPQHF; cdr3_nt: TGTGCCAGCAGTTACTCGCTCAGTAGCAATCAGCCCCAGCATTTT
d_call: -; j_call: TRBJ2-1; clone_size: -; v_call: TRBV19; cdr3_aa: CASSRTNRGREQFF; cdr3_nt: TGTGCCAGTAGTAGGACTAACAGGGGCAGGGAGCAGTTCTTC
d_call: -; j_call: TRBJ1-5; clone_size: -; v_call: TRBV12-3/TRBV12-4; cdr3_aa: CASSHRGGNQPQHF; cdr3_nt: TGTGCCAGCAGCCACCGGGGTGGCAATCAGCCCCAGCATTTT
d_call: -; j_call: TRBJ2-5; clone_size: -; v_call: TRBV2; cdr3_aa: CASGTQETQYF; cdr3_nt: TGTGCCAGCGGGACGCAAGAGACCCAGTACTTC
d_call: TRBD1; j_call: TRBJ1-5; clone_size: -; v_call: TRBV12-3/TRBV12-4; cdr3_aa: CASSPGQGSNQPQHF; cdr3_nt: TGTGCCAGCAGTCCGGGACAGGGGAGCAATCAGCCCCAGCATTTT
d_call: -; j_call: TRBJ1-2; clone_size: few; v_call: TRBV6-1; cdr3_aa: CASLTAVNYGYTF; cdr3_nt: TGTGCCAGCCTGACGGCGGTGAACTATGGCTACACCTTC
d_call: -; j_call: TRBJ2-7; clone_size: -; v_call: TRBV28; cdr3_aa: CASRPQRQLYEQYF; cdr3_nt: TGTGCCAGCAGACCTCAGAGACAGTTATACGAGCAGTACTTC
d_call: TRBD2; j_call: TRBJ2-1; clone_size: once; v_call: TRBV28; cdr3_aa: CASSPMFLSGSPTGNEQFF; cdr3_nt: TGTGCCAGCAGCCCCATGTTTCTAAGCGGGAGCCCTACCGGTAATGAGCAGTTCTTC
d_call: -; j_call: TRBJ2-1; clone_size: -; v_call: TRBV6-1; cdr3_aa: CASSEMLRVGEQFF; cdr3_nt: TGTGCCAGCAGTGAAATGTTGAGGGTGGGTGAGCAGTTCTTC
d_call: TRBD2; j_call: TRBJ2-5; clone_size: -; v_call: TRBV12-3/TRBV12-4; cdr3_aa: CASSPTSGQETQYF; cdr3_nt: TGTGCCAGCAGTCCGACTAGCGGACAAGAGACCCAGTACTTC
d_call: TRBD1; j_call: TRBJ2-4; clone_size: -; v_call: TRBV6-1; cdr3_aa: CASSEDPDRVDIQYF; cdr3_nt: TGTGCCAGCAGTGAAGATCCAGACAGGGTGGACATTCAGTACTTC
d_call: -; j_call: TRBJ1-1; clone_size: -; v_call: TRBV7-9; cdr3_aa: CASSPRQVRDTEAFF; cdr3_nt: TGTGCCAGCAGCCCCAGACAGGTCAGGGACACTGAAGCTTTCTTT
d_call: TRBD2; j_call: TRBJ2-3; clone_size: -; v_call: TRBV7-9; cdr3_aa: CASSSSSGARTDTQYF; cdr3_nt: TGTGCCAGCAGCTCAAGTAGCGGGGCCAGGACAGATACGCAGTATTTT
d_call: -; j_call: TRBJ2-3; clone_size: once; v_call: TRBV11-2; cdr3_aa: CASSSNYFADTQYF; cdr3_nt: TGTGCCAGCAGCTCTAATTATTTCGCAGATACGCAGTATTTT
d_call: TRBD1; j_call: TRBJ2-5; clone_size: -; v_call: TRBV5-1; cdr3_aa: CASSPAWDRGRETQYF; cdr3_nt: TGCGCCAGCAGCCCCGCTTGGGACAGGGGGCGAGAGACCCAGTACTTC
d_call: -; j_call: TRBJ1-1; clone_size: -; v_call: TRBV7-9; cdr3_aa: CASSLGDADTEAFF; cdr3_nt: TGTGCCAGCAGCTTAGGGGATGCGGACACTGAAGCTTTCTTT
d_call: -; j_call: TRBJ1-4; clone_size: few; v_call: TRBV7-6; cdr3_aa: CASSGLGGANEKLFF; cdr3_nt: TGTGCCAGCAGCGGCCTCGGGGGGGCTAATGAAAAACTGTTTTTT
d_call: -; j_call: TRBJ2-5; clone_size: -; v_call: TRBV29-1; cdr3_aa: CSVDLGQEGETQYF; cdr3_nt: TGCAGCGTGGACCTCGGACAGGAGGGAGAGACCCAGTACTTC
d_call: TRBD2; j_call: TRBJ2-1; clone_size: -; v_call: TRBV28; cdr3_aa: CASSWGRGGFNEQFF; cdr3_nt: TGTGCCAGCAGTTGGGGGAGGGGCGGCTTTAATGAGCAGTTCTTC
d_call: -; j_call: TRBJ1-1; clone_size: few; v_call: TRBV15; cdr3_aa: CATSRDAEAFF; cdr3_nt: TGTGCCACCAGTCGTGACGCTGAAGCTTTCTTT
d_call: -; j_call: TRBJ2-1; clone_size: -; v_call: TRBV20-1; cdr3_aa: CSARDHEKYNEQFF; cdr3_nt: TGCAGTGCTAGAGATCACGAGAAATACAATGAGCAGTTCTTC
d_call: -; j_call: TRBJ2-3; clone_size: few; v_call: TRBV19; cdr3_aa: CASSIQGSGTDTQYF; cdr3_nt: TGTGCCAGTAGTATTCAGGGATCTGGCACAGATACGCAGTATTTT
d_call: -; j_call: TRBJ1-5; clone_size: once; v_call: TRBV9; cdr3_aa: CASSVGFNQPQHF; cdr3_nt: TGTGCCAGCAGCGTAGGTTTCAATCAGCCCCAGCATTTT
d_call: -; j_call: TRBJ2-2; clone_size: -; v_call: TRBV2; cdr3_aa: CASRVTGNTGELFF; cdr3_nt: TGTGCCAGCAGAGTGACAGGGAACACCGGGGAGCTGTTTTTT
d_call: TRBD2; j_call: TRBJ2-7; clone_size: -; v_call: TRBV6-5; cdr3_aa: CASSYSGLAHQNLFEQYF; cdr3_nt: TGTGCCAGCAGTTACTCGGGACTAGCGCACCAAAACCTCTTCGAGCAGTACTTC
d_call: -; j_call: TRBJ1-1; clone_size: -; v_call: TRBV7-3; cdr3_aa: CASSLMSTGNTEAFF; cdr3_nt: TGTGCCAGCAGCTTAATGTCTACGGGGAACACTGAAGCTTTCTTT
d_call: -; j_call: TRBJ2-3; clone_size: few; v_call: TRBV7-3; cdr3_aa: CASSLMDSTDTQYF; cdr3_nt: TGTGCCAGCAGCTTAATGGATAGCACAGATACGCAGTATTTT
d_call: -; j_call: TRBJ2-5; clone_size: few; v_call: TRBV2; cdr3_aa: CASNQGQETQYF; cdr3_nt: TGTGCCAGCAATCAGGGGCAAGAGACCCAGTACTTC